This record concerns one T cell receptor beta chain sequence. The antigen is unknown. This specimen belongs to a study of T-cell memory formation after mild COVID-19. Overall study: The TCR clusters were mostly specific to one donor.

TCRdb used MiXCR to reprocess the 5' RACE reads, holding one entry per CDR3 protein. The data show roughly 170,000 distinct CDR3 sequences, 20% to 25% seen once. V lost 2 bases and J 0 bases, leaving 7 bases between the germline ends. The CDR3 covers 14 residues. Germline CDR1 and CDR2: MNHEY and SVGEGT. General study results and limits: Memory sampled before infection contained some responding clones, suggesting cross-reactive memory joined.

The origin of this receptor is an adult woman who had mild COVID-19 (a few samples of this study predate the infection). Cell type and time point are not known. The V call is TRBV6-2 or TRBV6-3, the J call TRBJ1-1, with no clear D. The specimen sequenced was PBMCs or a T cell subset sorted from them (not recorded which). CDR3: CASSYAGLNTEAFF. In nucleotides, the CDR3 is TGTGCCAGCAGTTACGCAGGCTTGAACACTGAAGCTTTCTTT.